The present TCR beta chain was sequenced within a study of identical twins. TCRdb re-analysed the 5' RACE reads in MiXCR, keeping a single row per CDR3 protein. The repertoire includes roughly 570,000 distinct CDR3 sequences, more than 9% of them detected once, and around 3.1% sits in the top ten. The sample holds a few counts of this clonotype. Only healthy Caucasians were included as donors. The CDR3 is made up of 16 amino acids. CDR1 is LNHNV, CDR2 YYDKDF, per germline (reference sequence). V gave up 1 base and J gave up 7 bases; unmatched junction bases: 6. This sample was also put to use in a study of yellow fever vaccine responses in identical twins. That report adds: On the reported evidence, twins' vaccine T cell responses seemed partly convergent and partly personalized.

The chain uses TRBV15 and TRBJ1-6; 8 bases are a match to TRBD1. The TCR sequence derives from a woman under 30 in good health. Sample: PBMCs. The CDR3, as DNA: TGTGCCACCAGCAGAGCGGTAGGGACAGGCAATTCACCCCTCCACTTT. It codes for CATSRAVGTGNSPLHF.